This TCR beta chain emerged from a study of blood T cell repertoires in COVID-19. Study-wide background: The samples span acute and convalescent COVID-19 from the United States, Italy and Spain. Nucleic acid was either cDNA or gDNA, and it came from T cells, B-cell-depleted T cells, or PBMCs.

Original processing notes: Amplification with reference gene primers provided the estimates of nucleated cell counts. Repertoires were generated with immunoSEQ multiplex PCR, while TCRdb's copy carries only in-frame clones and drops some. The V and J calls and clone size were taken over from that table, and D and trimming were inferred from the DNA. The repertoire consists of about 120,000 clones, with about 83% occurring once and the leading ten covering more than 2%. The V gene's germline CDR1 is SGHVS and CDR2 FNYEAQ. V gave up 2 bases and J gave up 5 bases, with 13 bases separating them. The CDR3 is 15 residues long.

The material sequenced was peripheral blood. This clonotype originated in a woman aged 50 to 60 with acute or convalescent COVID-19. The chain couples TRBV7-6 to TRBJ2-1; perhaps TRBD2 as D (5 bases). The DNA for the CDR3 is TGTGCCAGCAGCTTACCGGGGTCCCTTAACAATGAGCAGTTCTTC. Encoded protein: CASSLPGSLNNEQFF.